This TCR beta chain was recovered during a study of blood T cell repertoires in COVID-19. Overall study: From T cells, B-cell-depleted T cells, or PBMCs came the material, which was cDNA or gDNA.

CDR1 and CDR2 (germline): LGHNA, YNFKEQ. The ends lost 4 bases at V and 5 bases at J; junction bases unmatched: 17. The CDR3 consists of 18 residues. This clone was detected only a few times. Which cohort a participant joined came from the clinical history participants gave. Per the study methods: Amplification of reference gene primers was used by the study to estimate nucleated cell counts. Clones were read by immunoSEQ multiplex PCR, and TCRdb kept only the in-frame ones, dropping some. V, J and clone size are taken as reported in that table, and D and trimming were inferred from the DNA itself. The sample lists around 300,000 clones; roughly 89% were seen once.

The sequenced sample consisted of PBMCs or T cells enriched from blood (not recorded which). The source is a woman under 30 with acute COVID-19. The chain is built from TRBV4-2 and TRBJ2-5; 9 bases are shared with TRBD2. The CDR3 loop reads CASSPREAGGPAAETQYF. In nucleotides, the CDR3 is TGTGCCAGCAGCCCCCGGGAAGCGGGAGGCCCCGCGGCGGAGACCCAGTACTTC.